This TCR beta chain was documented in a study of CD8 T cells in Susac syndrome. Per the germline V gene, CDR1 is DFQATT and CDR2 is SNEGSKA (reference sequence). V lost 0 bases and J lost 2, with 11 bases in between. The CDR3 is 14 residues long. With random hexamers, roughly 0.45 to 1 ug RNA was reverse transcribed. One entry per CDR3 protein results from TCRdb running MiXCR on the immunoSEQ multiplex PCR reads. The sample lists about 190,000 distinct CDR3 sequences; approximately 95% were seen once. Source material: CD8+ T cells from PBMCs. V usage is TRBV20-1 and J usage is TRBJ2-7, with a weak D call TRBD2 (5 bases). The receptor comes from a human donor with Susac syndrome. The CDR3 sequence: CSARDEGVAYEQYF. CDR3 nucleotide sequence: TGCAGTGCTAGAGATGAGGGAGTCGCCTACGAGCAGTACTTC.